This entry lists 9 T cell receptor beta chains sequenced from one sample in a study of blood T cell repertoires in COVID-19. The table came from immunoSEQ multiplex PCR; TCRdb's copy has only in-frame clones and leaves some out. The sample includes some 290,000 clones, about four fifths seen only once; the top ten take less than 3%. Specimen: peripheral blood. All receptors derive from a woman aged 60-75 years with active or convalescent COVID-19.

V and J are TRBV20-1 and TRBJ2-3; 9 bases match TRBD2. The germline V gene encodes CDR1 DFQATT and CDR2 SNEGSKA (reference sequence). The CDR3 is made up of 15 amino acids. With V trimmed by 3 bases and J by 3 bases, 7 bases remained unmatched. CDR3 region: CSASTLAGLTDTQYF. The DNA of the CDR3 is TGCAGTGCTAGTACCCTAGCGGGGTTGACAGATACGCAGTATTTT.

J is TRBJ1-2 and V is TRBV4-3; 10 bases match TRBD1. The CDR3 contains 18 residues. CDR1 LGHNA and CDR2 YSLEER come from the germline V gene. J lost 2 bases, V lost 0 bases, and 9 bases had no gene match. The chain's CDR3 is CASSQEDGTGAANYGYTF. Written as DNA, the CDR3 is TGCGCCAGCAGCCAAGAGGATGGGACAGGGGCCGCAAACTATGGCTACACCTTC.

This clone was seen once. The chain is built from TRBV5-6 and TRBJ1-6, with 9 bases aligning to TRBD1. The CDR3 is made up of 19 amino acids. Germline assignment: CDR1 SGHDT and CDR2 YYEEEE. V lost 4 bases to trimming and J lost 0 bases; unmatched junction nucleotides: 11. The CDR3 nucleotides read TGTGCCAGCAGCCGACGGGACAGGGCTGTGGGCTCCTATAATTCACCCCTCCACTTT. Its translation is CASSRRDRAVGSYNSPLHF.

The V call is TRBV6-1, the J call TRBJ1-4; D is ambiguous. The germline gives CDR1 MNHNS, CDR2 SASEGT. CDR3 size: 15 residues. Trimming pared 7 bases from V and 0 bases from J, leaving 12 bases between. CDR3 amino acids: CASTSRSSTNEKLFF. The CDR3 nucleotides read TGTGCCAGCACTAGCAGGAGTTCAACTAATGAAAAACTGTTTTTT.

The chain links TRBV2 to TRBJ2-3; possibly TRBD1 for D (6 bases). The CDR3 is 17 residues long. The V gene's germline CDR1 is SNHLY and CDR2 FYNNEI. Trimming cost V 6 bases and J 3 bases, with 22 bases left between them. The CDR3 DNA reads as TGTGCCAGCAGGGAATTGGACAGCCTGAGATGGACAGATACGCAGTATTTT. Translated, it gives CASRELDSLRWTDTQYF.

The V and J genes are TRBV30 and TRBJ1-4; possibly TRBD1 for D (5 bases). This CDR3 is 14 amino acids long. V lost 5 bases to trimming and J lost 3 bases, with 13 bases between them. Germline lookup yields CDR1 GTSNPN and CDR2 SVGIG (reference sequence). CDR3 region: CAWGPGLSNEKLFF. CDR3 sequence (DNA): TGTGCCTGGGGTCCAGGGTTGTCTAATGAAAAACTGTTTTTT. The entire variable domain, with the rest obtained from reference TRBV30 and TRBJ1-4, is as follows: SQTIHQWPATLVQPVGSPLSLECTVEGTSNPNLYWYRQAAGRGLQLLFYSVGIGQISSEVPQNLSASRPQDRQFILSSKKLLLSDSGFYLCAWGPGLSNEKLFFGSGTQLSVL.

The rearrangement joins TRBV6-5 to TRBJ1-4, with D tentatively TRBD1 (6 bases). The CDR3 is made up of 16 amino acids. Germline V gives CDR1 MNHEY, CDR2 SVGAGI. With 0 bases removed from V and 8 bases from J, the gap between germline ends came to 16 bases. The CDR3 region is CASSYSSGGADEKLFF. In nucleotides, the CDR3 is TGTGCCAGCAGTTACTCGAGTGGGGGCGCGGACGAAAAACTGTTTTTT.

CDR3 in amino acids: CASSLVYDTAVYGYTF. CDR3 DNA: TGTGCCAGCAGCTTAGTTTACGACACAGCGGTATATGGCTACACCTTC. The rearrangement uses TRBV7-9 and TRBJ1-2; no clear D. V was cut by 1 base and J by 5 bases, with 17 bases left in between. There are 16 residues in the CDR3. Germline V gene sequence: CDR1 SEHNR, CDR2 FQNEAQ (reference sequence). The entire variable domain, with the rest obtained from reference TRBV7-9 and TRBJ1-2, is as follows: DTGVSQNPRHKITKRGQNVTFRCDPISEHNRLYWYRQTLGQGPEFLTYFQNEAQLEKSRLLSDRFSAERPKGSFSTLEIQRTEQGDSAMYLCASSLVYDTAVYGYTFGSGTRLTVV.

The chain links TRBV5-1 to TRBJ2-3; D unclear. This CDR3 has 15 amino acids. Trimming pared 0 bases from V and 4 bases from J, leaving 12 bases between. CDR1 is SGHRS, CDR2 YFSETQ, per germline. CDR3 bases: TGCGCCAGCAGCTTGGCCACCCTCCGCGCAGATACGCAGTATTTT. It translates to CASSLATLRADTQYF.